The 19 T cell receptor beta chains below all came from one sample that was sequenced in a study of monozygotic twins with inflammatory bowel disease. TCRdb reprocessed the 5' RACE reads and stores each CDR3 protein as one record, lacking DNA. The sample table includes approximately 330,000 distinct CDR3 sequences. The source material was blood. These receptors were taken from a human donor with ulcerative colitis or Crohn's disease, or a healthy co-twin of an affected twin (not recorded which).

The rearrangement uses TRBV18 and TRBJ2-1. Germline V lookup: CDR1 KGHSH, CDR2 LQKENI. This CDR3 region has 16 residues. The CDR3 sequence: CASSPRQAATDNEQFF.

The gene calls are TRBV5-1 and TRBJ1-1; TCRdb's assignment of TRBD1 cannot be checked, as there is no DNA. The CDR3 loop spans 14 amino acids. Germline V gene data show CDR1 as SGHRS and CDR2 as YFSETQ. CDR3 sequence: CASSITTGYTEAFF. The full variable domain, rest sourced from reference TRBV5-1 and TRBJ1-1, is KAGVTQTPRYLIKTRGQQVTLSCSPISGHRSVSWYQQTPGQGLQFLFEYFSETQRNKGNFPGRFSGRQFSNSRSEMNVSTLELGDSALYLCASSITTGYTEAFFGQGTRLTVV.

The V call is TRBV12-3 or TRBV12-4, the J call TRBJ2-1; there is no DNA to check the TCRdb D call of TRBD2. CDR3 length equals 15 residues. The CDR3 spells CASSPPLAGYNEQFF.

The V call is TRBV5-1, the J call TRBJ2-1; TCRdb designates TRBD2, a call that cannot be tested without DNA. CDR3 length equals 14 residues. Germline assignment: CDR1 SGHRS and CDR2 YFSETQ. CDR3 protein: CASSSGTRNNEQFF. Complete variable domain (other parts from reference TRBV5-1 and TRBJ2-1): KAGVTQTPRYLIKTRGQQVTLSCSPISGHRSVSWYQQTPGQGLQFLFEYFSETQRNKGNFPGRFSGRQFSNSRSEMNVSTLELGDSALYLCASSSGTRNNEQFFGPGTRLTVL.

This sequence joins TRBV19 and TRBJ1-2; TCRdb's D call, TRBD1, is unchecked because there is no DNA. CDR3 length: 12 residues. The germline gives CDR1 LNHDA, CDR2 SQIVND (reference sequence). CDR3 sequence reads: CASSNKGGGYTF.

V gene TRBV5-6 combines with J gene TRBJ2-5; no DNA is available, so the TRBD1 call from TCRdb remains unchecked. The CDR3 totals 12 residues. Germline-derived CDR1 and CDR2 are SGHDT and YYEEEE. This CDR3 reads CASSAAGPGRYF. Full variable domain (outside the CDR3, taken from reference TRBV5-6 and TRBJ2-5): DAGVTQSPTHLIKTRGQQVTLRCSPKSGHDTVSWYQQALGQGPQFIFQYYEEEERQRGNFPDRFSGHQFPNYSSELNVNALLLGDSALYLCASSAAGPGRYFGPGTRLLVL.

The chain is built from TRBV6-5 and TRBJ1-6; TCRdb indicates TRBD1, and absent DNA this call remains unverified. Germline assignment: CDR1 MNHEY and CDR2 SVGAGI. The CDR3 covers 16 residues. The CDR3 region is CASSYSTQGSNSPLHF.

The V call is TRBV20-1, the J call TRBJ2-3; TCRdb names TRBD2, which stays unverified in the absence of DNA. CDR1 and CDR2 from the germline V gene are DFQATT and SNEGSKA (reference sequence). The CDR3 contains 12 residues. CDR3 in amino acids: CSALGGWDTQYF.

The chain links TRBV12-3 or TRBV12-4 to TRBJ1-2. This CDR3 is built from 13 residues. CDR3 amino acids: CASSLTSNYGYTF.

V gene TRBV28 combines with J gene TRBJ2-3; TCRdb gives TRBD1 as the D gene, but with no DNA this cannot be confirmed. The CDR3 contains 19 residues. Germline V gene data show CDR1 as MDHEN and CDR2 as SYDVKM. CDR3 amino acids: CASSSLGETRGAPGDTQYF.

The chain has TRBV9 and TRBJ2-5; the D gene TCRdb calls, TRBD2, cannot be checked with no DNA. The CDR3 runs 16 residues. Germline V gene lookup returns CDR1 SGDLS and CDR2 YYNGEE. CDR3 protein: CASSDRLAGGMETQYF.

V is TRBV6-2 or TRBV6-3 and J is TRBJ2-2; TCRdb selects TRBD2, and the lack of DNA leaves this call unchecked. Germline values: CDR1 MNHEY, CDR2 SVGEGT. There are 17 residues in the CDR3. The CDR3 region is CASSWDSDSPGTGELFF.

The rearrangement uses TRBV6-2 or TRBV6-3 and TRBJ2-7. The CDR3 is 12 amino acids. Germline CDR1 reads MNHEY; CDR2 reads SVGEGT. This CDR3 is CASSYARYEQYF.

V gene TRBV21-1 combines with J gene TRBJ1-4; TCRdb's D gene call, TRBD1, goes unchecked for lack of DNA. TRBV21-1 is annotated as a pseudogene. The CDR3 consists of 17 residues. The CDR3: CASSKGTEWLIMEKLFF.

The J gene is TRBJ1-2, the V gene TRBV20-1; there is no DNA to check the TCRdb D call of TRBD1. Germline values: CDR1 DFQATT, CDR2 SNEGSKA (reference sequence). This CDR3 is built from 12 residues. This chain's CDR3 is CSALDRGYGYTF.

The J gene is TRBJ2-3, the V gene TRBV5-1; with no DNA, the TCRdb D assignment of TRBD2 cannot be verified. The CDR3 runs to 16 residues. The V gene's germline CDR1 is SGHRS and CDR2 YFSETQ. The CDR3: CASSLVDGGAFQTQYF.

V usage is TRBV12-3 or TRBV12-4 and J usage is TRBJ1-5; TCRdb calls TRBD1, which cannot be checked without DNA. The CDR3 covers 14 residues. The CDR3 loop is CASRPGQRLQPQHF.

This sequence joins TRBV7-3 and TRBJ2-7; TCRdb designates TRBD1, a call that cannot be tested without DNA. Germline V gives CDR1 SGHTA, CDR2 FQGTGA. The CDR3 has 15 amino acids. The CDR3 is CASSLTGGADYEQYF.

The chain joins TRBV12-3 or TRBV12-4 to TRBJ1-5. The CDR3 has 12 residues. CDR3: CASSFEGQPQHF.